The text below deals with one T cell receptor (beta chain). The antigen is unknown. There are 16 residues in the CDR3. The ends were cut back, 3 bases at V and 0 bases at J, with 12 bases in the middle. The germline V gene has CDR1 LNHDA and CDR2 SQIVND (reference sequence). This entry comes from a study of shared clonotypes between healthy human individuals. Study observations and caveats: Investigators collected only blood, and repertoires in tissues likely differ. Sorted-subset sequencing, rarefaction showed, was incomplete despite large depth.

The protocol was immunoSEQ multiplex PCR, while the TCRdb copy is restricted to in-frame clones and leaves out a portion. The repertoire holds more than 2 million clones, 85% to 95% seen once, with about 0.13% in the top ten. The chain has TRBV19 and TRBJ2-1; no definite D call. The clonotype was recovered from a man aged 18 to 30 in good health. The sample taken for sequencing was naive CD4+ T cells sorted from blood. The subset was: CD45RA+ positively selected. The CDR3 DNA reads as TGTGCCAGTAGTATCCTAGGGATTTCCTCCTACAATGAGCAGTTCTTC. Protein sequence: CASSILGISSYNEQFF. Using reference TRBV19 and TRBJ2-1 for the parts outside the CDR3, the full variable domain is DGGITQSPKYLFRKEGQNVTLSCEQNLNHDAMYWYRQDPGQGLRLIYYSQIVNDFQKGDIAEGYSVSREKKESFPLTVTSAQKNPTAFYLCASSILGISSYNEQFFGPGTRLTVL.